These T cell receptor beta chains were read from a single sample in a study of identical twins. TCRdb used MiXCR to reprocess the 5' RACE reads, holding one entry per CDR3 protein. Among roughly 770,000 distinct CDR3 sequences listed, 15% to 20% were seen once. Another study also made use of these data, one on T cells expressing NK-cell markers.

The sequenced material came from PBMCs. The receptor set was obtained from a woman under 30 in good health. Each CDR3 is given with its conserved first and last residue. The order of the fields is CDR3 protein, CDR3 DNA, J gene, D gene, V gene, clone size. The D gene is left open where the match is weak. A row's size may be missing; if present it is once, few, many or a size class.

cdr3_aa: CASSSDGQPGYTF; cdr3_nt: TGTGCCAGCAGCTCCGACGGACAGCCGGGCTACACCTTC; j_call: TRBJ1-2; d_call: NA; v_call: TRBV7-3; clone_size: NA
cdr3_aa: CAMYRDRNYGYTF; cdr3_nt: TGTGCTATGTACCGGGACAGGAACTATGGCTACACCTTC; j_call: TRBJ1-2; d_call: TRBD1; v_call: TRBV12-5; clone_size: NA
cdr3_aa: CSARLATSSYEQYF; cdr3_nt: TGCAGTGCGAGACTAGCCACAAGTTCCTACGAGCAGTACTTC; j_call: TRBJ2-7; d_call: TRBD2; v_call: TRBV20-1; clone_size: NA
cdr3_aa: CASSQGEGPQYF; cdr3_nt: TGCGCCAGCAGCCAAGGGGAGGGGCCGCAGTATTTT; j_call: TRBJ2-3; d_call: TRBD2; v_call: TRBV4-3; clone_size: NA
cdr3_aa: CASSWTGHNTEAFF; cdr3_nt: TGTGCCAGCAGCTGGACCGGGCACAACACTGAAGCTTTCTTT; j_call: TRBJ1-1; d_call: NA; v_call: TRBV7-9; clone_size: NA
cdr3_aa: CASSQLAGGRTDTQYF; cdr3_nt: TGTGCCAGCAGCCAACTAGCGGGAGGTCGCACAGATACGCAGTATTTT; j_call: TRBJ2-3; d_call: TRBD2; v_call: TRBV7-2; clone_size: NA
cdr3_aa: CATSSTSRSGANVLTF; cdr3_nt: NA; j_call: TRBJ2-6; d_call: NA; v_call: TRBV15; clone_size: NA
cdr3_aa: CATSDRRQLGNQPQHF; cdr3_nt: TGTGCCACCAGTGACCGGCGACAGCTCGGCAATCAGCCCCAGCATTTT; j_call: TRBJ1-5; d_call: NA; v_call: TRBV24-1; clone_size: few
cdr3_aa: CASSYSRRAGLHEQYF; cdr3_nt: TGTGCCAGCAGTTACTCCCGCCGGGCAGGGCTCCACGAGCAGTACTTC; j_call: TRBJ2-7; d_call: NA; v_call: TRBV6-2/TRBV6-3; clone_size: NA
cdr3_aa: CSARGTVSYEQYF; cdr3_nt: TGCAGTGCTCGGGGGACAGTCTCCTACGAGCAGTACTTC; j_call: TRBJ2-7; d_call: NA; v_call: TRBV20-1; clone_size: few
cdr3_aa: CASSKTPGQGTTEAFF; cdr3_nt: TGTGCCAGCAGTAAAACGCCGGGACAGGGAACCACTGAAGCTTTCTTT; j_call: TRBJ1-1; d_call: TRBD1; v_call: TRBV12-3/TRBV12-4; clone_size: NA
cdr3_aa: CASSKADTQYF; cdr3_nt: TGTGCCAGCAGCAAAGCAGATACGCAGTATTTT; j_call: TRBJ2-3; d_call: NA; v_call: TRBV12-3/TRBV12-4; clone_size: NA
cdr3_aa: CASSTVVGGGVKQFF; cdr3_nt: TGTGCCAGCTCCACCGTTGTGGGAGGTGGGGTTAAACAGTTCTTC; j_call: TRBJ2-1; d_call: NA; v_call: TRBV7-6; clone_size: few
cdr3_aa: CASSPVGGAFGGYTF; cdr3_nt: TGTGCCAGCAGCCCCGTAGGGGGGGCTTTCGGGGGCTACACCTTC; j_call: TRBJ1-2; d_call: NA; v_call: TRBV7-2; clone_size: few
cdr3_aa: CASSLRETQEAFF; cdr3_nt: TGTGCCAGCAGCTTACGGGAGACCCAGGAAGCTTTCTTT; j_call: TRBJ1-1; d_call: NA; v_call: TRBV7-6; clone_size: NA
cdr3_aa: CASRLFPNGDYGYTF; cdr3_nt: TGTGCCAGCAGGTTGTTTCCCAACGGGGACTATGGCTACACCTTC; j_call: TRBJ1-2; d_call: NA; v_call: TRBV5-7; clone_size: NA
cdr3_aa: CASSQGETGHNEQFF; cdr3_nt: TGCGCCAGCAGCCAAGGTGAGACAGGGCACAATGAGCAGTTCTTC; j_call: TRBJ2-1; d_call: TRBD1; v_call: TRBV4-3; clone_size: NA
cdr3_aa: CASSLVRDRLSEQFF; cdr3_nt: TGCGCCAGCAGCTTGGTTCGGGACAGGCTAAGTGAGCAGTTCTTC; j_call: TRBJ2-1; d_call: TRBD1; v_call: TRBV5-1; clone_size: few
cdr3_aa: CAISETSSYEQYF; cdr3_nt: TGTGCCATCAGTGAGACAAGTTCCTACGAGCAGTACTTC; j_call: TRBJ2-7; d_call: NA; v_call: TRBV10-3; clone_size: NA
cdr3_aa: CAITGLAVSSYNEQFF; cdr3_nt: TGTGCCATCACGGGGCTAGCCGTGAGCTCCTACAATGAGCAGTTCTTC; j_call: TRBJ2-1; d_call: NA; v_call: TRBV10-3; clone_size: NA
cdr3_aa: CSATSGHLAFF; cdr3_nt: TGCAGTGCTACCTCGGGACACTTGGCGTTCTTC; j_call: TRBJ2-1; d_call: NA; v_call: TRBV20-1; clone_size: NA
cdr3_aa: CASSFVSLDEGGGYGYTF; cdr3_nt: TGTGCCAGCAGTTTCGTTTCACTTGATGAGGGGGGAGGCTATGGCTACACCTTC; j_call: TRBJ1-2; d_call: NA; v_call: TRBV12-3/TRBV12-4; clone_size: NA
cdr3_aa: CAISDGVTNTGELFF; cdr3_nt: TGTGCCATCAGTGACGGGGTAACGAACACCGGGGAGCTGTTTTTT; j_call: TRBJ2-2; d_call: NA; v_call: TRBV10-3; clone_size: few
cdr3_aa: CASSYSSGSSYNEQFF; cdr3_nt: TGTGCCAGCAGTTACTCCTCCGGAAGCTCCTACAATGAGCAGTTCTTC; j_call: TRBJ2-1; d_call: NA; v_call: TRBV6-2/TRBV6-3; clone_size: few